This paragraph covers one TCR beta chain sequence. The sample is drawn from a study of T cells after yellow fever vaccination. The wider study: Researchers used SMART-Seq v4 Ultra Low Input to prepare fractions that had low cell numbers.

The CDR3 is 16 amino acids. V was shortened by 1 base and J by 1 base, with 11 bases between the two germline ends. Looked up from germline, CDR1 is SGHVS and CDR2 is FNYEAQ. Researchers made TCR cDNA using 5'RACE template switching, and this step added a universal primer site and UMIs. MiXCR was run by TCRdb on the 5' RACE reads, yielding one entry per CDR3 protein. This sample has over 85,000 distinct CDR3 sequences, with about 8.4% found just once. Study-level results: Subsequent booster samples again held most clones from primary vaccination (96% CD4, about 90% CD8).

The sequence was collected from a young man who received the YFV17D yellow fever vaccine. The sample was CD8+ T cells not binding an NS4B(214-222) dextramer, sorted from PBMCs, taken more than 13 days after the first yellow fever vaccination. The chain uses TRBV7-6 and TRBJ2-1, with D perhaps given as TRBD1 or TRBD2 (5 bases each). CDR3: CASSLGGSQSYNEQFF. The CDR3 DNA reads TGTGCCAGCAGCTTAGGGGGGTCCCAGTCCTACAATGAGCAGTTCTTC.